These 31 T cell receptor beta chains came from one sample sequenced in a study of T-cell reconstitution after alpha-beta-depleted transplantation in children (dated by TCRdb to the mid-2010s). The receptor library was made with PCR. The reads were generated on an Illumina HiSeq 2500. Molecular barcoding was employed in the preparation of TCR libraries, with unique molecular identifiers being used to normalize TCRbeta repertoire quantification. TCRdb trimmed the raw reads at Q25, called clones with MiXCR and kept productive beta chains. Each CDR3 protein appears once, grouped with its most common genes and DNA. The table for this sample lists about 610,000 distinct CDR3 sequences; 10% of them were counted only once. Of the sample, less than 4.5% is held by the ten largest clones. This material consisted of PBMCs from the stem cell graft donor, taken from the stem cell graft. The receptors stem from a human donor who donated a stem cell graft to a child with acute myeloid leukemia.

This clonotype showed up many times. The rearrangement links TRBV11-2 to TRBJ2-3, with D possibly TRBD2 on 6 matching bases. The CDR3 runs 15 residues. Germline assignment: CDR1 SGHAT and CDR2 FQNNGV. Between the trimmed V and J ends, which lost 4 bases and 0 bases, there was a span of 11 bases. In DNA, the CDR3 is TGTGCCAGCAGCTCCCGGGACTTTAGCACAGATACGCAGTATTTT. Residues: CASSSRDFSTDTQYF.

The table lists this clonotype with a few counts. The gene calls are TRBV20-1 and TRBJ2-3; tentative D call: TRBD2 (7 bases). Trimming shortened V by 5 bases and J by 3 bases, and 15 bases separated the two germline ends. This CDR3 comprises 14 residues. Germline V lookup: CDR1 DFQATT, CDR2 SNEGSKA (reference sequence). For the CDR3, the DNA is TGCAGTGCTTCTAGGGGGGGTAGAACAGATACGCAGTATTTT. It translates to CSASRGGRTDTQYF.

The rearrangement links TRBV5-1 to TRBJ1-2; D is ambiguous. V dropped 3 bases and J dropped 3 bases, with 9 bases sitting between them. The CDR3 loop spans 13 amino acids. In germline, CDR1 is SGHRS, CDR2 YFSETQ. Written as DNA, the CDR3 is TGCGCCAGCAGCTCCTCCGGGGACTATGGCTACACCTTC. Translating gives CASSSSGDYGYTF.

This clonotype was seen repeatedly, ten times or more. The rearrangement uses TRBV7-2 and TRBJ2-7; TRBD2 aligns across 12 bases. Germline CDR1 SGHTA, CDR2 FQGNSA. V shed 7 bases, J shed 2 bases, and the junction held 9 bases outside the gene matches. The CDR3 length is 16 residues. CDR3 in DNA: TGTGCCAGCACCCTAACGACTAGCGGGAGTACCTACGAGCAGTACTTC. It translates to CASTLTTSGSTYEQYF.

J is TRBJ2-2 and V is TRBV18; D unclear. Germline assignment: CDR1 KGHSH and CDR2 LQKENI. The V end lost 1 base, the J end lost 0 bases, and 9 bases lay between the germline ends. The CDR3 extends over 16 amino acids. CDR3 loop: CASSPLRVANTGELFF. The CDR3 nucleotides are TGTGCCAGCTCACCACTAAGGGTCGCGAACACCGGGGAGCTGTTTTTT. Filled out from reference TRBV18 and TRBJ2-2, the complete variable domain reads NAGVMQNPRHLVRRRGQEARLRCSPMKGHSHVYWYRQLPEEGLKFMVYLQKENIIDESGMPKERFSAEFPKEGPSILRIQQVVRGDSAAYFCASSPLRVANTGELFFGEGSRLTVL.

This clonotype was seen many times. The chain uses TRBV20-1 and TRBJ1-4; 7 bases are shared with TRBD1. Trimming cost V 3 bases and J 7 bases; bases outside gene matches: 5. This CDR3 spans 13 amino acids. The germline gives CDR1 DFQATT, CDR2 SNEGSKA (reference sequence). As DNA, the CDR3 is TGCAGTGCTAGGGGACAGAGCTTTGAAAAACTGTTTTTT. Protein product: CSARGQSFEKLFF.

This clonotype was recorded a few times. The rearrangement uses TRBV5-1 and TRBJ2-7; 9 nucleotides agree with TRBD2. V shed 1 base, J shed 4 bases, and the junction held 6 bases outside the gene matches. The germline V gene has CDR1 SGHRS and CDR2 YFSETQ. CDR3 size: 15 residues. The CDR3 nucleotides read TGCGCCAGCAGCTTGTCCACTAGCGGGCTTTACGAGCAGTACTTC. Encoded protein: CASSLSTSGLYEQYF.

This chain joins TRBV5-1 and TRBJ1-5; D is undetermined. Trimming left V 3 bases short and J 0 bases short, with 10 bases between. CDR1 SGHRS and CDR2 YFSETQ come from the germline V gene. The length of the CDR3 is 15 residues. The CDR3 DNA reads TGCGCCAGCAGCTGGGGTGGCGATAGCAATCAGCCCCAGCATTTT. Encoded protein: CASSWGGDSNQPQHF.

This clonotype was picked up many times. The chain combines TRBV5-1 with TRBJ2-3; D call uncertain. Trimming pared 1 base from V and 3 bases from J, leaving 6 bases between. The germline gives CDR1 SGHRS, CDR2 YFSETQ. The CDR3 runs 13 residues. CDR3 nucleotide sequence: TGCGCCAGCAGCTTGTACCGAACAGATACGCAGTATTTT. Translation: CASSLYRTDTQYF.

This clonotype came up a few times. V usage is TRBV7-3 and J usage is TRBJ2-7; possibly TRBD1 for D (6 bases). Germline CDR1 SGHTA, CDR2 FQGTGA. Trimming left V 5 bases short and J 3 bases short, with 14 bases between. The CDR3 covers 14 residues. This CDR3 is CASSARDNHYEQYF. Here the CDR3 DNA reads TGTGCCAGCAGCGCCCGGGACAACCACTACGAGCAGTACTTC.

This clonotype was counted at least ten times. The chain is built from TRBV28 and TRBJ2-3; TRBD2 aligns across 16 bases. Looked up from germline, CDR1 is MDHEN and CDR2 is SYDVKM. The CDR3 is 20 amino acids. The junction had 11 bases not matched to a gene; V was cut back by 5 bases and J by 0 bases. The CDR3 sequence: CASSLPKGTSGRASTDTQYF. In DNA form, the CDR3 reads TGTGCCAGCAGTCTCCCCAAAGGGACTAGCGGGAGGGCTAGCACAGATACGCAGTATTTT.

The sample holds many counts of this clonotype. This sequence joins TRBV29-1 and TRBJ2-3; TRBD2 is a possible D gene (6 bases). The germline CDR1 and CDR2 sequences are SQVTM and ANQGSEA. V was clipped by 7 bases and J by 2 bases, with 19 bases between them. The CDR3 length is 15 residues. In nucleotides, the CDR3 is TGCAGCGCCCTATCAGGGACTTCTAACACAGATACGCAGTATTTT. Protein product: CSALSGTSNTDTQYF.

This clonotype was observed a few times. The gene calls are TRBV7-2 and TRBJ2-1, with D possibly being TRBD2 (5 bases). V gave up 3 bases and J gave up 0 bases, with 15 bases separating them. Germline V gene sequence: CDR1 SGHTA, CDR2 FQGNSA. CDR3 length: 17 amino acids. CDR3 DNA sequence: TGTGCCAGCAGCTTTGTAGGACTCACGAGCTCCTACAATGAGCAGTTCTTC. Translated: CASSFVGLTSSYNEQFF.

The chain is built from TRBV7-2 and TRBJ2-7, with a possible D match to TRBD1 (6 bases). Germline lookup yields CDR1 SGHTA and CDR2 FQGNSA. V was trimmed by 2 bases and J by 4 bases, leaving 9 bases between them. The CDR3 is 13 residues long. The CDR3 loop is CASSLNDRYEQYF. Written as DNA, the CDR3 is TGTGCCAGCAGCTTAAACGACAGGTACGAGCAGTACTTC.

The genes are TRBV6-5 and TRBJ2-1; 8 nucleotides line up with TRBD2. The germline V gene has CDR1 MNHEY and CDR2 SVGAGI. The CDR3 totals 16 residues. J was trimmed by 2 bases and V by 2 bases; bases with no gene match: 5. The CDR3 sequence: CASSYSSGTAYNEQFF. As DNA, the CDR3 is TGTGCCAGCAGTTACAGTAGCGGGACCGCCTACAATGAGCAGTTCTTC.

The chain employs TRBV20-1 and TRBJ2-7, with 9 bases identical to TRBD2. V was clipped by 1 base and J by 4 bases; unmatched bases: 8. The CDR3 contains 15 residues. Germline V gene data show CDR1 as DFQATT and CDR2 as SNEGSKA (reference sequence). The DNA for the CDR3 is TGCAGTGCTAGAGCCGCGACTAGCGGAAAGTACGAGCAGTACTTC. Residues: CSARAATSGKYEQYF.

This clonotype was counted between two and nine times. This chain joins TRBV7-8 and TRBJ2-7; 8 bases align to TRBD1. The trim removed 5 bases at V and 5 bases at J, leaving 11 bases unmatched. From germline, CDR1 is SGHVS and CDR2 FQNEAQ. This CDR3 has 15 residues. The CDR3 nucleotides are TGTGCCAGCAGCCATCAGCGGACAGGGAACCACGAGCAGTACTTC. Protein sequence: CASSHQRTGNHEQYF.

The V and J genes are TRBV7-2 and TRBJ2-5; D not resolved. From germline, CDR1 is SGHTA and CDR2 FQGNSA. The V end lost 5 bases, the J end lost 3 bases, and 7 bases lay between the germline ends. The CDR3 is made up of 12 amino acids. CDR3: CASSHIEETQYF. CDR3 coding DNA: TGTGCCAGCAGCCACATAGAAGAGACCCAGTACTTC.

This clonotype was observed many times. The rearrangement uses TRBV20-1 and TRBJ1-1; unclear D gene. This CDR3 is built from 12 residues. The V and J ends lost 4 bases and 1 base respectively, with 7 bases between them. From germline, CDR1 is DFQATT and CDR2 SNEGSKA (reference sequence). CDR3 nucleotides: TGCAGTGCTACAGAGAAGAACACTGAAGCTTTCTTT. Protein: CSATEKNTEAFF.

The rearrangement links TRBV7-9 to TRBJ2-1; 9 bases are a match to TRBD2. The CDR3 consists of 15 residues. J gave up 9 bases and V 5 bases, and 11 bases lay outside the gene matches. The V gene's germline CDR1 is SEHNR and CDR2 FQNEAQ (reference sequence). CDR3: CASSLMREGPGEQFF. The CDR3 DNA follows: TGTGCCAGCAGCCTAATGCGGGAGGGCCCCGGTGAGCAGTTCTTC.

The chain's CDR3 is CASSENSGRALSPGELFF. CDR3 DNA: TGTGCCAGCAGTGAGAATAGCGGGAGGGCCTTGTCACCCGGGGAGCTGTTTTTT. V usage is TRBV2 and J usage is TRBJ2-2, with 11 bases lining up with TRBD2. In germline, CDR1 is SNHLY, CDR2 FYNNEI. V shed 3 bases and J 6 bases; nucleotides not matched to a gene: 12. The CDR3 length is 18 residues.

This clonotype was counted only a few times. The chain employs TRBV12-3 or TRBV12-4 and TRBJ2-7; 10 bases match TRBD2. There are 15 residues in the CDR3. Germline trimming cut 4 bases from V and 5 bases from J; bases unmatched to any gene: 8. This chain's CDR3 is CASSSRSGRADEQYF. The CDR3 DNA reads as TGTGCCAGCAGTTCACGAAGCGGGAGGGCCGACGAGCAGTACTTC.

This clonotype has only a few counts. The V and J genes are TRBV3-1 and TRBJ2-1, with D possibly matching TRBD1 (5 bases). The CDR3 is 15 residues long. Germline loops: CDR1 LGHDT, CDR2 YNNKEL (reference sequence). Trimming stripped 5 bases from V and 6 bases from J, with 17 bases between. CDR3 bases: TGTGCCAGCAGCTTACAAACCCGCAGGGCCAATGAGCAGTTCTTC. Its translation: CASSLQTRRANEQFF.

This clonotype has at least ten counts. The conserved closing phenylalanine or tryptophan is absent in this CDR3, likely reflecting a read error. V usage is TRBV9 and J usage is TRBJ2-7; 12 bases align to TRBD2. Per the germline V gene, CDR1 is SGDLS and CDR2 is YYNGEE. The trim removed 4 bases at V and 5 bases at J, leaving 7 bases unmatched. This CDR3 has 15 residues. CDR3 in amino acids: CASSPRTSGVDEQYS. CDR3 in DNA: TGTGCCAGCAGCCCCAGGACTAGCGGGGTAGACGAGCAGTACTCC.

The chain uses TRBV7-3 and TRBJ1-1; 9 bases agree with TRBD1. The J segment lost 6 bases and the V segment lost 0 bases, leaving 5 bases of the junction unmatched. The germline V gene has CDR1 SGHTA and CDR2 FQGTGA. The CDR3 loop spans 15 amino acids. CDR3 DNA sequence: TGTGCCAGCAGCTTAACTGCGGGACAGGGTGCTGAAGCTTTCTTT. It yields the protein CASSLTAGQGAEAFF.

The chain joins TRBV6-5 to TRBJ1-2; the match to TRBD1 covers 9 bases. This CDR3 spans 14 amino acids. After removal of 4 bases from V and 5 bases from J, the junction contained 5 bases not matched to a gene. Germline V gene lookup returns CDR1 MNHEY and CDR2 SVGAGI. The CDR3 DNA follows: TGTGCCAGCAGTTCCACAGGGGGCTCGTATGGCTACACCTTC. As protein: CASSSTGGSYGYTF.

This clonotype was observed many times. V and J are TRBV9 and TRBJ1-1; 8 positions match TRBD1. This CDR3 spans 13 amino acids. Germline V CDR1 and CDR2: SGDLS, YYNGEE. J gave up 8 bases and V 4 bases, and 7 bases lay outside the gene matches. Written as DNA, the CDR3 is TGTGCCAGCAGCTTTGGGACAGGATACGAAGCTTTCTTT. Its protein is CASSFGTGYEAFF.

Many counts were recorded for this clonotype. This rearrangement joins TRBV6-2 or TRBV6-3 to TRBJ2-2; D is ambiguous. The CDR3 totals 15 residues. Looked up from germline, CDR1 is MNHEY and CDR2 is SVGEGT. V gave up 4 bases and J gave up 4 bases, with 13 bases separating them. The CDR3 DNA is TGTGCCAGCAGTTCGGGCCCCCCGGGCACCGGGGAGCTGTTTTTT. As protein: CASSSGPPGTGELFF.

The chain employs TRBV4-3 and TRBJ2-7; TRBD2 agrees at 8 bases. The CDR3 length is 16 residues. The germline V gene encodes CDR1 LGHNA and CDR2 YSLEER. Losses at the gene ends were 0 bases for V and 2 bases for J; bases not matched to a gene: 6. The CDR3 is CASSQDFSGGPYEQYF. DNA of the CDR3: TGCGCCAGCAGCCAAGATTTCAGCGGGGGCCCCTACGAGCAGTACTTC.

The table lists this clonotype with a few counts. The chain joins TRBV5-1 to TRBJ2-2, with a weak D call TRBD2 (5 bases). Germline values: CDR1 SGHRS, CDR2 YFSETQ. Trimming took 1 base from V and 4 from J, leaving 8 bases between them. This CDR3 region has 14 residues. This CDR3 reads CASSLTLVTGELFF. DNA for the CDR3: TGCGCCAGCAGCTTGACACTAGTCACCGGGGAGCTGTTTTTT.

This clonotype was counted a few times. Its ends do not fully match the called genes, so a read error is possible. The chain has TRBV7-9 and TRBJ2-7, with D possibly being TRBD1 or TRBD2 (5 bases each). Germline V gene data show CDR1 as SEHNR and CDR2 as FQNEAQ (reference sequence). The CDR3 runs to 14 residues. The CDR3 here is CASSDRDPGLGTNF. The CDR3 DNA reads as TGTGCCAGCAGCGATCGGGACCCCGGTCTTGGGACGAACTTC.